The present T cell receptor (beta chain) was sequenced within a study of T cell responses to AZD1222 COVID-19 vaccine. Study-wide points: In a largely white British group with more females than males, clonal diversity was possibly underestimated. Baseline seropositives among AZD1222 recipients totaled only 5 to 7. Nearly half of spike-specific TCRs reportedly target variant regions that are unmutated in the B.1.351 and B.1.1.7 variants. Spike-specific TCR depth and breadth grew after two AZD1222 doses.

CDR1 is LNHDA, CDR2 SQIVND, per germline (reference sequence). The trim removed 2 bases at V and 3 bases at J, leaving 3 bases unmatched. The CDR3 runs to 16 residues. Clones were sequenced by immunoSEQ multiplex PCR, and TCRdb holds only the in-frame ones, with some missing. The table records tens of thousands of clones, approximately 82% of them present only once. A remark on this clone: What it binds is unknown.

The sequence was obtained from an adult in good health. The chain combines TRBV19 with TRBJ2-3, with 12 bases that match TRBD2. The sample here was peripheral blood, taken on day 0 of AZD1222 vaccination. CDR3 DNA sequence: TGTGCCAGTAGTATACTAGCGGGGGGGCCGACAGATACGCAGTATTTT. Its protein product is CASSILAGGPTDTQYF.